Below, 2 T cell receptor beta chains from the same sample are listed, as sequenced in a study of T cell responses to AZD1222 COVID-19 vaccine. Assay: immunoSEQ multiplex PCR; the TCRdb copy retains only in-frame clones and omits some. The data hold some 200,000 clones, with approximately 93% observed a single time. The sequenced sample was peripheral blood, obtained 28 days after the second AZD1222 dose. All receptors derive from an adult who received the AZD1222 COVID-19 vaccine.

This clone is a singleton in its sample. The chain couples TRBV11-3 to TRBJ2-7; D is unresolved. The germline V gene encodes CDR1 SGHNT and CDR2 YENEEA. The CDR3 length is 13 residues. Trimming stripped 0 bases from V and 4 bases from J, with 7 bases between. In DNA, the CDR3 is TGTGCCAGCAGCTTAGATAGGGCTTACGAGCAGTACTTC. Encoded protein: CASSLDRAYEQYF.

The J gene is TRBJ1-6, the V gene TRBV3-1 (or the pseudogene TRBV3-2), with D uncertain. The CDR3 is 13 residues long. Trimming took off 2 bases at V and 5 bases at J, with 4 bases between the two ends. Germline loops: CDR1 LGHDT, CDR2 YNNKEL (reference sequence). This CDR3 reads CASSQSNNSPLHF. The CDR3 region has the DNA TGTGCCAGCAGCCAATCCAATAATTCACCCCTCCACTTT.